Each of the 25 T cell receptor beta chains below was sequenced from the same sample in a study of blood T cell repertoires in COVID-19. This table comes from immunoSEQ multiplex PCR, and its TCRdb copy is limited to in-frame clones, with some not included. In the table there are hundreds of thousands of clones, nearly 90% of which are singletons. The specimen was PBMCs or T cells enriched from blood (not recorded which). These receptor sequences come from a man aged 30 to 39 who had been exposed to COVID-19.

The rearrangement joins TRBV12-3 or TRBV12-4 to TRBJ2-5; tentative D call: TRBD2 (5 bases). This CDR3 is built from 13 residues. Trimming cost V 6 bases and J 4 bases, with 12 bases left between them. The chain's CDR3 is CASSLASRETQYF. The CDR3 DNA follows: TGTGCCAGCAGCCTCGCTAGCCGAGAGACCCAGTACTTC.

The genes are TRBV5-1 and TRBJ2-7; possibly TRBD2 for D (5 bases). The CDR3 has 15 amino acids. The V gene's germline CDR1 is SGHRS and CDR2 YFSETQ. Trimming took 1 base from V and 2 from J, leaving 13 bases between them. The CDR3 nucleotides are TGCGCCAGCAGCTTGATGGGGAGTGTTACCTACGAGCAGTACTTC. The encoded protein is CASSLMGSVTYEQYF.

This clone is a singleton in its sample. The gene calls are TRBV4-2 and TRBJ2-2; the D gene is possibly TRBD2 (5 bases). V gave up 1 base and J gave up 2 bases, with 14 bases separating them. Germline CDR1 is LGHNA and CDR2 is YNFKEQ. This CDR3 region has 17 residues. The CDR3 DNA is TGTGCCAGCAGCCAAGGGGGATTGCGGACTAACACCGGGGAGCTGTTTTTT. This gives the protein CASSQGGLRTNTGELFF.

The rearrangement joins TRBV5-1 to TRBJ2-5; no firm D call. Germline V lookup: CDR1 SGHRS, CDR2 YFSETQ. The CDR3 has 14 amino acids. Trimming removed 0 bases at V and 0 bases at J, with 6 bases between. CDR3 in amino acids: CASSLASHQETQYF. The CDR3 DNA is TGCGCCAGCAGCTTGGCCTCCCACCAAGAGACCCAGTACTTC.

The rearrangement joins TRBV9 to TRBJ1-2; perhaps TRBD1 as D (5 bases). This CDR3 is 15 amino acids long. Trimming left V 0 bases short and J 4 bases short, with 13 bases between. Germline V gene data show CDR1 as SGDLS and CDR2 as YYNGEE. CDR3 nucleotides: TGTGCCAGCAGCGTAGGGGGCAGTTCGTCCTATGGCTACACCTTC. This sequence encodes CASSVGGSSSYGYTF.

The chain joins TRBV7-9 to TRBJ2-7; the match to TRBD2 covers 7 bases. V dropped 6 bases and J dropped 1; count of bases not matched to a gene: 3. This CDR3 has 13 amino acids. Per germline, CDR1 SEHNR and CDR2 FQNEAQ (reference sequence). CDR3 DNA sequence: TGTGCCAGCAGAGCGGGGCCGTCCTACGAGCAGTACTTC. Translated, it gives CASRAGPSYEQYF.

The chain has TRBV9 and TRBJ1-6; D ambiguous. V gave up 4 bases and J gave up 7 bases, with 6 bases separating them. The CDR3 totals 12 residues. Germline-derived CDR1 and CDR2 are SGDLS and YYNGEE. The CDR3 region has the DNA TGTGCCAGCAGCTCCCCGAATTCACCCCTCCACTTT. It encodes CASSSPNSPLHF. The variable domain in full, completed from reference TRBV9 and TRBJ1-6, reads DSGVTQTPKHLITATGQRVTLRCSPRSGDLSVYWYQQSLDQGLQFLIQYYNGEERAKGNILERFSAQQFPDLHSELNLSSLELGDSALYFCASSSPNSPLHFGNGTRLTVT.

J is TRBJ2-1 and V is TRBV5-8; TRBD1 agrees at 10 bases. J gave up 7 bases and V 5 bases, and 6 bases lay outside the gene matches. The germline gives CDR1 SGHTS, CDR2 YDEGEE. CDR3 length equals 14 residues. In DNA form, the CDR3 reads TGTGCCAGCAGAAGGACAGGGGGGGGAAATGAGCAGTTCTTC. Residues: CASRRTGGGNEQFF.

CDR3 region: CASSLQGDYGYTF. The CDR3 DNA reads TGTGCCAGCAGCCTCCAGGGGGACTATGGCTACACCTTC. The V call is TRBV7-2, the J call TRBJ1-2; TRBD1 matches 7 bases. Germline CDR1 SGHTA, CDR2 FQGNSA. CDR3 length: 13 amino acids. V gave up 5 bases and J gave up 3 bases; unmatched junction bases: 3. Full variable domain (missing parts from reference TRBV7-2 and TRBJ1-2): GAGVSQSPSNKVTEKGKDVELRCDPISGHTALYWYRQSLGQGLEFLIYFQGNSAPDKSGLPSDRFSAERTGGSVSTLTIQRTQQEDSAVYLCASSLQGDYGYTFGSGTRLTVV.

The chain links TRBV5-1 to TRBJ2-7, with D perhaps TRBD2 (5 bases). CDR3 length: 14 amino acids. V lost 0 bases and J 7 bases, leaving 14 bases between the germline ends. Looked up from germline, CDR1 is SGHRS and CDR2 is YFSETQ. CDR3 region: CASSLAPGLEEQYF. CDR3 in DNA: TGCGCCAGCAGCTTGGCCCCGGGGTTGGAGGAGCAGTACTTC.

This sequence joins TRBV14 and TRBJ2-7, with a weak D call TRBD1 (5 bases). The CDR3 consists of 13 residues. V lost 6 bases to trimming and J lost 1 base, with 10 bases between them. CDR1 is SGHDN, CDR2 FVKESK, per germline. The DNA of the CDR3 is TGTGCCAGCAGGGCGCAGGGATCCTACGAGCAGTACTTC. Translated: CASRAQGSYEQYF.

V gene TRBV11-2 combines with J gene TRBJ1-6; maybe TRBD1 (6 bases). In germline, CDR1 is SGHAT, CDR2 FQNNGV. CDR3 length: 15 amino acids. V lost 0 bases and J 7 bases, leaving 10 bases between the germline ends. CDR3 coding DNA: TGTGCCAGCAGCTTAGAGAGAGGGGGAAATTCACCCCTCCACTTT. Translated, it gives CASSLERGGNSPLHF.

The chain combines TRBV29-1 with TRBJ1-2; tentatively, D is TRBD1 (6 bases). The germline gives CDR1 SQVTM, CDR2 ANQGSEA. This CDR3 is built from 13 residues. The CDR3 loop is CSAAGGENYGYTF. DNA for the CDR3: TGCTCCGCGGCTGGGGGCGAGAACTATGGCTACACCTTC.

The chain carries TRBV5-1 and TRBJ1-1; 10 positions agree with TRBD1. V shed 1 base and J 4 bases; nucleotides not matched to a gene: 10. The CDR3 totals 17 residues. The germline CDR1 and CDR2 sequences are SGHRS and YFSETQ. CDR3 bases: TGCGCCAGCAGCTTGTTCTCTGATAGGACAGGGGGCACTGAAGCTTTCTTT. It specifies CASSLFSDRTGGTEAFF.

The genes are TRBV2 and TRBJ2-3; D call uncertain. This CDR3 region has 13 residues. Germline CDR1 is SNHLY and CDR2 is FYNNEI. Trimming removed 3 bases at V and 4 bases at J, with 8 bases between. The CDR3 region is CASSDLIPDTQYF. CDR3 bases: TGTGCCAGCAGTGACTTAATCCCAGATACGCAGTATTTT.

This chain uses TRBV6-5 with TRBJ1-4; no clear D. In germline, CDR1 is MNHEY, CDR2 SVGAGI. The CDR3 is 14 amino acids. Trimming cost V 0 bases and J 7 bases, with 9 bases left between them. This chain's CDR3 is CASSYSHSSEKLFF. For the CDR3, the DNA is TGTGCCAGCAGTTACTCCCACTCGAGTGAAAAACTGTTTTTT.

This clone was seen just once. V gene TRBV4-1 combines with J gene TRBJ1-2; a weak D match, TRBD1 (6 bases). This CDR3 has 14 amino acids. In germline, CDR1 is MGHRA, CDR2 YSYEKL. V dropped 3 bases and J dropped 8 bases, with 16 bases sitting between them. The CDR3 nucleotides read TGCGCCAGCAGCCAGCAGCGCGGGGGGCTGGGCTACACCTTC. Its translation is CASSQQRGGLGYTF.

The chain has TRBV7-2 and TRBJ2-1; D possibly corresponds to TRBD2 (5 bases). CDR3 size: 14 residues. The V end was cut by 4 bases, the J end by 6 bases, with 13 bases between. Germline values: CDR1 SGHTA, CDR2 FQGNSA. The CDR3 bases are TGTGCCAGCAGCTCCCAACTAGTGATCAATGAGCAGTTCTTC. It specifies CASSSQLVINEQFF. Looking up the rest from reference TRBV7-2 and TRBJ2-1 gives the full variable domain: GAGVSQSPSNKVTEKGKDVELRCDPISGHTALYWYRQSLGQGLEFLIYFQGNSAPDKSGLPSDRFSAERTGGSVSTLTIQRTQQEDSAVYLCASSSQLVINEQFFGPGTRLTVL.

The chain employs TRBV27 and TRBJ1-1; 10 nucleotides agree with TRBD1. The CDR3 totals 14 residues. V shed 7 bases, J shed 0 bases, and the junction held 2 bases outside the gene matches. In germline, CDR1 is MNHEY, CDR2 SMNVEV (reference sequence). The CDR3 spells CASTDRGVNTEAFF. In DNA form, the CDR3 reads TGTGCCAGCACGGACAGGGGGGTGAACACTGAAGCTTTCTTT.

This sequence joins TRBV30 and TRBJ2-7; possibly TRBD2 for D (5 bases). The V end was cut by 4 bases, the J end by 3 bases, with 19 bases between. Germline V gene sequence: CDR1 GTSNPN, CDR2 SVGIG (reference sequence). The CDR3 totals 15 residues. The CDR3 is CAWNSRASSLYEQYF. CDR3 nucleotide sequence: TGTGCCTGGAACAGCCGCGCTAGCTCACTCTACGAGCAGTACTTC.

The chain couples TRBV7-9 to TRBJ1-4; D call uncertain. There are 15 residues in the CDR3. Per germline, CDR1 SEHNR and CDR2 FQNEAQ (reference sequence). V lost 2 bases to trimming and J lost 8 bases, with 15 bases between them. The CDR3 DNA is TGTGCCAGCAGCTTAAGGAGCGGGAATCTGGAAAAACTGTTTTTT. Translating gives CASSLRSGNLEKLFF.

The V call is TRBV4-1, the J call TRBJ1-2, with D maybe TRBD1 (5 bases). Trimming took 1 base from V and 7 from J, leaving 19 bases between them. The CDR3 is 16 amino acids. Germline V lookup: CDR1 MGHRA, CDR2 YSYEKL. In nucleotides, the CDR3 is TGCGCCAGCAGCCAAGTTGTGAAGGGCAGGGAGGGTGGCTACACCTTC. As protein: CASSQVVKGREGGYTF.

The chain joins TRBV9 to TRBJ2-7; TRBD1 matches at 8 bases. Germline lookup yields CDR1 SGDLS and CDR2 YYNGEE. The CDR3 has 15 amino acids. V dropped 0 bases and J dropped 2; count of bases not matched to a gene: 4. DNA of the CDR3: TGTGCCAGCAGCGTAGAAGCAGGGGGCCCCTACGAGCAGTACTTC. Its translation: CASSVEAGGPYEQYF.

The genes are TRBV6-5 and TRBJ2-3; possible D gene TRBD2, 7 bases. Germline values: CDR1 MNHEY, CDR2 SVGAGI. V was trimmed by 2 bases and J by 5 bases, leaving 17 bases between them. The CDR3 consists of 16 residues. Written as DNA, the CDR3 is TGTGCCAGCAGTTACCTCGGGGGCGGGGGAAGAGATACGCAGTATTTT. As protein: CASSYLGGGGRDTQYF.

This clone was seen a single time. V is TRBV7-9 and J is TRBJ2-7; TRBD1 aligns across 9 bases. The CDR3 runs 16 residues. V shed 0 bases, J shed 3 bases, and the junction held 6 bases outside the gene matches. The V gene's germline CDR1 is SEHNR and CDR2 FQNEAQ (reference sequence). CDR3 in DNA: TGTGCCAGCAGCTTAGCCGGGACAGGGTCTTTCTACGAGCAGTACTTC. Its translation: CASSLAGTGSFYEQYF.